This is a list of T cell receptor beta chains from one sample in a study of response to subunit inactivated influenza vaccine. TCRdb reprocessed the RT-PCR reads with MiXCR, giving one entry per CDR3 protein. The sample lists fewer than 600,000 distinct CDR3 sequences; roughly 7.6% were seen once. The sample here was PBMCs from blood, taken around 25 months after vaccination. The receptors derive from a man aged 45 to 75 who received an inactivated influenza vaccine. The CDR3 runs from the conserved cysteine through the conserved F or W. Fields, in order: D gene, clone size, J gene, V gene, CDR3 protein, CDR3 DNA. The D gene is left open where the match is weak. Clone size is shown for a subset of rows, as once, few, many or a class of expanded clone.

TRBD1 | many | TRBJ1-1 | TRBV5-1 | CASSLRDRGPF | TGCGCCAGCAGCCTCCGGGACAGGGGACCCTTT
TRBD2 | many | TRBJ2-7 | TRBV7-9 | CASSEPGGGSHEQYF | TGTGCCAGCAGCGAGCCCGGGGGAGGGTCCCACGAGCAGTACTTC
TRBD2 | few | TRBJ2-2 | TRBV5-1 | CASSISGRANTGELFF | TGCGCCAGCAGTATTAGCGGGAGGGCGAACACCGGGGAGCTGTTTTTT
- | many | TRBJ1-5 | TRBV25-1 | CASSSGGQPQHF | TGTGCCAGCAGTTCAGGCGGGCAGCCCCAGCATTTT
- | many | TRBJ2-7 | TRBV5-1 | CASSLGGRTYEQYF | TGCGCCAGCAGCTTGGGGGGACGGACCTACGAGCAGTACTTC
- | - | TRBJ1-3 | TRBV4-3 | CASSQGLDSGNTIYF | TGCGCCAGCAGCCAAGGGCTGGACTCTGGAAACACCATATATTTT
- | few | TRBJ1-6 | TRBV28 | CASTTGIGASPLHF | TGTGCCAGCACCACAGGTATCGGTGCTTCACCCCTCCACTTT
TRBD2 | - | TRBJ2-7 | TRBV7-2 | CAGSFKAGGNYEQYF | TGTGCCGGCAGTTTTAAAGCGGGAGGGAACTACGAGCAGTACTTC
- | - | TRBJ1-5 | TRBV12-3/TRBV12-4 | CASSQGRTGQPQHF | TGTGCCAGCAGCCAGGGTCGAACGGGACAGCCCCAGCATTTT
- | - | TRBJ2-7 | TRBV15 | CATSRDIFREQYF | TGTGCCACCAGCAGAGATATTTTCCGCGAGCAGTACTTC
- | many | TRBJ2-3 | TRBV4-2 | CASSQGSGSTDTQYF | TGTGCCAGCAGCCAAGGTAGCGGAAGCACAGATACGCAGTATTTT
- | few | TRBJ1-5 | TRBV6-5 | CASRLTRSQPQHF | TGTGCCAGCAGGCTTACCCGAAGCCAGCCCCAGCATTTT
TRBD2 | few | TRBJ2-3 | TRBV30 | CAWSVLGGATDTQYF | TGTGCCTGGAGTGTACTCGGGGGGGCCACAGATACGCAGTATTTT
TRBD1 | - | TRBJ1-6 | TRBV5-6 | CASSLRLGGASPLHF | TGTGCCAGCAGCTTGAGATTAGGGGGCGCTTCACCCCTCCACTTT
- | few | TRBJ2-7 | TRBV27 | CASSLSRAGSYEQYF | TGTGCCAGCAGTTTATCTAGGGCTGGGAGCTACGAGCAGTACTTC
- | few | TRBJ2-1 | TRBV2 | CASRQQSYNEQFF | TGTGCCAGCAGACAACAGTCCTACAATGAGCAGTTCTTC
- | many | TRBJ1-2 | TRBV4-3 | CASSPAGTLMVHGYTF | TGCGCCAGCAGCCCAGCCGGGACCTTAATGGTACATGGCTACACCTTC
TRBD2 | - | TRBJ2-5 | TRBV7-9 | CASSFSTSGRGRETQYF | TGTGCCAGCAGTTTTTCGACTAGCGGGAGAGGAAGGGAGACCCAGTACTTC
TRBD1 | - | TRBJ1-2 | TRBV29-1 | CSVRSTGGRNYGYTF | TGCAGCGTTAGATCTACAGGGGGGCGAAACTATGGCTACACCTTC
TRBD1 | few | TRBJ1-1 | TRBV12-3/TRBV12-4 | CASGTGTHTEAFF | TGTGCCAGTGGGACAGGGACCCACACTGAAGCTTTCTTT
- | - | TRBJ2-1 | TRBV10-3 | CAISEISGSSYNEQFF | TGTGCCATCAGTGAGATTAGTGGGAGCTCCTACAATGAGCAGTTCTTC
- | many | TRBJ2-2 | TRBV3-1 | CASSQLSSGELFF | TGTGCCAGCAGCCAATTGAGTTCCGGGGAGCTGTTTTTT
- | - | TRBJ1-6 | TRBV20-1 | CSASEGLDSPLHF | TGCAGTGCCAGTGAGGGGTTGGATTCACCCCTCCACTTT
- | - | TRBJ2-1 | TRBV27 | CASSWGQNPGEQFF | TGTGCCAGCAGTTGGGGCCAAAACCCCGGTGAGCAGTTCTTT
- | - | TRBJ1-1 | TRBV12-3/TRBV12-4 | CASSSPSGLNTEAFF | TGTGCCAGCAGTTCTCCCTCGGGGCTTAACACTGAAGCTTTCTTT